This TCR beta chain was sequenced during a study of graft-versus-host responses after intestinal transplantation. Study-level points and caveats: Researchers found peak circulating GvH clone levels linked to early post-transplant HvG declines.

CDR1 MDHEN and CDR2 SYDVKM come from the germline V gene. The junction had 2 bases not matched to a gene; V was cut back by 0 bases and J by 8 bases. The CDR3 loop spans 15 amino acids. Assay: immunoSEQ multiplex PCR; the TCRdb copy retains only in-frame clones and omits some. Found here are about 110,000 clones, just over 90% of them singletons; the top ten hold roughly 0.5%. Details on this clone: Its specificity is not known.

Sequencing was performed on unstimulated CD8+ T cells sorted from spleen or lymph node cells, taken before intestinal transplant. The V call is TRBV28, the J call TRBJ1-4; 11 positions match TRBD1. This sequence originates from a human donor who received an intestinal transplant. CDR3 amino acids: CASSLWGTGGEKLFF. In DNA, the CDR3 is TGTGCCAGCAGTTTATGGGGGACAGGGGGAGAAAAACTGTTTTTT.